Following are 19 T cell receptor beta chains from one sample sequenced in a study of cytotoxic CD8 clonotypes in ibrutinib-treated CLL. The assay was immunoSEQ multiplex PCR, and TCRdb's table has in-frame clones only and misses some. The table lists nearly 300,000 clones, more than 70% of them singletons, with about 5.3% in the top ten. This material consisted of PBMCs, taken at disease progression, from a patient treated with ibrutinib. The source of these receptors is a human donor with chronic lymphocytic leukemia.

The genes are TRBV4-1 and TRBJ1-6, with D possibly TRBD1 on 5 matching bases. Trimming removed 4 bases at V and 10 bases at J, with 14 bases between. The CDR3 is made up of 14 amino acids. Germline V gene lookup returns CDR1 MGHRA and CDR2 YSYEKL. The CDR3 bases are TGCGCCAGCAGCCGGGGAGGGGCGGGATCACCCCTCCACTTT. This translates into CASSRGGAGSPLHF.

This clone was counted a single time. The chain recombines TRBV6-6 with TRBJ1-5; D is perhaps TRBD1 (5 bases). The CDR3 contains 13 residues. The V gene lost 6 bases and the J gene lost 2 bases, with 8 bases spanning the gap. Germline V gene sequence: CDR1 MNHNY, CDR2 SVGAGI (reference sequence). The CDR3 coding sequence is TGTGCCAGCAGGGGGCAGGGCAATCAGCCCCAGCATTTT. Translated, it gives CASRGQGNQPQHF.

As DNA, the CDR3 is TGTGCCAGCAGCTTAGTCCAGTCGAACACTGAAGCTTTCTTT. Translation gives CASSLVQSNTEAFF. This sequence joins TRBV7-9 and TRBJ1-1; no definite D call. Germline CDR1 is SEHNR and CDR2 is FQNEAQ (reference sequence). The CDR3 consists of 14 residues. Between the trimmed V and J ends, which lost 1 base and 1 base, there was a span of 7 bases.

The rearrangement joins TRBV5-6 to TRBJ2-2, with D perhaps TRBD1 or TRBD2 (5 bases each). This CDR3 comprises 15 residues. Germline values: CDR1 SGHDT, CDR2 YYEEEE. The ends were cut back, 5 bases at V and 3 bases at J, with 14 bases in the middle. The CDR3 bases are TGTGCCAGCAGAACCCCCGGGGCCGACACCGGGGAGCTGTTTTTT. This encodes CASRTPGADTGELFF.

The CDR3 spells CASSFWGGEAFF. Here the CDR3 DNA reads TGTGCCAGCAGCTTTTGGGGTGGTGAAGCTTTCTTT. The genes are TRBV11-3 and TRBJ1-1, with D unclear. V dropped 3 bases and J dropped 7 bases, with 9 bases sitting between them. The CDR3 spans 12 residues. Germline V gene sequence: CDR1 SGHNT, CDR2 YENEEA.

The chain links TRBV5-4 to TRBJ1-2; D may be TRBD1 (5 bases). The CDR3 is 14 amino acids. Trimming stripped 6 bases from V and 3 bases from J, with 15 bases between. CDR1 SGHNT and CDR2 YYREEE come from the germline V gene (reference sequence). CDR3 DNA sequence: TGTGCCAGCACGTCAGGCTTAGGGGACTATGGCTACACCTTC. It encodes CASTSGLGDYGYTF.

The chain joins TRBV7-9 to TRBJ2-7; D is ambiguous. The V gene lost 1 base and the J gene lost 3 bases, with 10 bases spanning the gap. Germline assignment: CDR1 SEHNR and CDR2 FQNEAQ (reference sequence). This CDR3 is 14 amino acids long. The CDR3 bases are TGTGCCAGCAGCTTAGACCCTCGAATCTACGAGCAGTACTTC. It specifies CASSLDPRIYEQYF.

The chain has TRBV9 and TRBJ2-3; possibly TRBD2 for D (5 bases). The CDR3 is 15 residues long. The V end lost 0 bases, the J end lost 2 bases, and 10 bases lay between the germline ends. In germline, CDR1 is SGDLS, CDR2 YYNGEE. The CDR3 loop reads CASSVGGSLTDTQYF. CDR3 coding DNA: TGTGCCAGCAGCGTAGGAGGGAGTCTCACAGATACGCAGTATTTT.

The V gene is TRBV19, the J gene TRBJ1-1, with D possibly TRBD1 on 6 matching bases. Per germline, CDR1 LNHDA and CDR2 SQIVND (reference sequence). Trimming shortened V by 11 bases and J by 5 bases, and 21 bases separated the two germline ends. The CDR3 is 14 amino acids. The CDR3 DNA sequence: TGTGCCCTTATGGGAAACAAAGGGGGTACTGAAGCTTTCTTT. It translates to CALMGNKGGTEAFF.

The chain couples TRBV5-1 to TRBJ2-3; TRBD1 aligns across 7 bases. This CDR3 is 15 amino acids long. CDR1 is SGHRS, CDR2 YFSETQ, per germline. J lost 3 bases, V lost 0 bases, and 4 bases had no gene match. The CDR3 DNA is TGCGCCAGCAGCTTGGAAGGGGGCCGGACAGATACGCAGTATTTT. Translation gives CASSLEGGRTDTQYF.

This clone was picked up a small number of times. The genes are TRBV5-1 and TRBJ1-2; D remains unclear. Germline lookup yields CDR1 SGHRS and CDR2 YFSETQ. The ends were cut back, 1 base at V and 8 bases at J, with 12 bases in the middle. CDR3 size: 13 residues. CDR3 residues: CASSLSTSSGYTF. The CDR3 DNA reads as TGCGCCAGCAGCTTGAGCACATCTTCAGGCTACACCTTC.

The chain employs TRBV28 and TRBJ1-2; 8 positions agree with TRBD1. V lost 3 bases and J lost 8; bases outside the gene matches: 5. This CDR3 comprises 13 residues. The germline V gene has CDR1 MDHEN and CDR2 SYDVKM. CDR3 DNA sequence: TGTGCCAGCAGTTTCCAGGGGGCAAGGGGCTACACCTTC. Amino acids: CASSFQGARGYTF.

The rearrangement joins TRBV7-9 to TRBJ2-1; 8 bases are shared with TRBD2. The CDR3 is 13 amino acids. Losses at the gene ends were 5 bases for V and 9 bases for J; bases not matched to a gene: 6. Germline V gene sequence: CDR1 SEHNR, CDR2 FQNEAQ (reference sequence). CDR3 nucleotide sequence: TGTGCCAGCAGCCCGGGGGGGATCCGTGAGCAGTTCTTC. Amino acids: CASSPGGIREQFF. Together with reference TRBV7-9 and TRBJ2-1, the CDR3 gives the full variable domain: DTGVSQNPRHKITKRGQNVTFRCDPISEHNRLYWYRQTLGQGPEFLTYFQNEAQLEKSRLLSDRFSAERPKGSFSTLEIQRTEQGDSAMYLCASSPGGIREQFFGPGTRLTVL.

This clone was found a few times. This chain uses TRBV29-1 with TRBJ1-2, with 7 bases matching TRBD1. The junction had 12 bases not matched to a gene; V was cut back by 6 bases and J by 8 bases. The CDR3 has 13 amino acids. The germline V gene encodes CDR1 SQVTM and CDR2 ANQGSEA. CDR3 protein: CSVKDRLTPGYTF. As DNA, the CDR3 is TGCAGCGTCAAGGACAGGCTCACGCCGGGCTACACCTTC.

The chain has TRBV7-9 and TRBJ1-5, with D possibly TRBD1 on 5 matching bases. With 5 bases removed from V and 4 bases from J, the gap between germline ends came to 21 bases. The germline CDR1 and CDR2 sequences are SEHNR and FQNEAQ (reference sequence). This CDR3 is built from 17 residues. In DNA, the CDR3 is TGTGCCAGCAGCCCGGGGGAGCCAGTTAATCTGAATCAGCCCCAGCATTTT. Protein sequence: CASSPGEPVNLNQPQHF.

This rearrangement joins TRBV7-3 to TRBJ1-1; TRBD1 matches 8 bases. The germline V gene has CDR1 SGHTA and CDR2 FQGTGA. This CDR3 has 13 residues. The trim removed 5 bases at V and 5 bases at J, leaving 4 bases unmatched. CDR3 in DNA: TGTGCCAGCAGCCGACAGGGGAATACTGAAGCTTTCTTT. Amino acids: CASSRQGNTEAFF.

This clone was observed a handful of times. Written as DNA, the CDR3 is TGCGCCAGCAGCTCCGGACAGGGGTATAATGAAAAACTGTTTTTT. Its translation: CASSSGQGYNEKLFF. The chain combines TRBV5-1 with TRBJ1-4; 9 nucleotides line up with TRBD1. Per the germline V gene, CDR1 is SGHRS and CDR2 is YFSETQ. The V segment lost 3 bases and the J segment 4 bases; nucleotides outside the gene matches: 4. The CDR3 totals 15 residues.

This sequence joins TRBV11-2 and TRBJ1-1; no reliable D call. The CDR3 runs 13 residues. Trimming took 5 bases from V and 4 from J, leaving 11 bases between them. Germline loops: CDR1 SGHAT, CDR2 FQNNGV. The CDR3 DNA reads as TGTGCCAGCAGCCTTACAGTGACCACTGAAGCTTTCTTT. It translates to CASSLTVTTEAFF.

The chain joins TRBV9 to TRBJ2-5; 7 nucleotides agree with TRBD1. With 5 bases clipped from V and 2 bases from J, the junction kept 3 bases outside the gene matches. This CDR3 contains 13 residues. Germline values: CDR1 SGDLS, CDR2 YYNGEE. The chain's CDR3 is CASSGTVQETQYF. CDR3 bases: TGTGCCAGCAGTGGGACAGTTCAAGAGACCCAGTACTTC.